These 19 T cell receptor beta chains were all obtained from the same sample, sequenced in a study of CD8+CD57+ T cells in acquired aplastic anemia. According to the study, genomic DNA was the template for TCR beta VDJ and CDR3 profiling. MiXCR, run by TCRdb on the reads, gives a single entry per CDR3 protein. The repertoire holds approximately 150,000 distinct CDR3 sequences, with around 75% as singletons. The authors sequenced patients whose flow cytometry had shown CD8+CD57+ cell expansion. The source material was sorted CD4+, CD8+, or CD8+CD57+ T cells (not recorded which) from PBMCs. The receptors come from a human donor with aplastic anemia.

The rearrangement links TRBV19 to TRBJ2-5; a possible D gene is TRBD2 (5 bases). CDR1 is LNHDA and CDR2 is SQIVND in the germline V gene (reference sequence). Trimming stripped 10 bases from V and 6 bases from J, with 30 bases between. The CDR3 loop spans 17 amino acids. CDR3 sequence: CATKWGSLTSLRKTQYF. DNA of the CDR3: TGTGCCACTAAATGGGGAAGCCTTACTAGTCTACGAAAGACCCAGTACTTC.

This clonotype appeared many times. V is TRBV2 and J is TRBJ2-7; D remains unclear. V lost 4 bases and J 2 bases, leaving 9 bases between the germline ends. CDR1 SNHLY and CDR2 FYNNEI come from the germline V gene. The CDR3 has 13 residues. CDR3 sequence (DNA): TGTGCCAGCAGTGTAGGGCTTCCCTACGAGCAGTACGTC. This codes for CASSVGLPYEQYV.

The chain has TRBV7-2 and TRBJ2-7; 9 bases agree with TRBD2. This CDR3 has 15 amino acids. Germline V gene lookup returns CDR1 SGHTA and CDR2 FQGNSA. Unmatched junction bases numbered 5, after V lost 1 base and J lost 4 bases. This CDR3 is CASSLDPSGNYEQYF. The CDR3, as DNA: TGTGCCAGCAGCTTAGACCCTAGCGGGAATTACGAGCAGTACTTC.

This clonotype was seen many times. The chain recombines TRBV6-1 with TRBJ1-5; tentative D call: TRBD1 (5 bases). From germline, CDR1 is MNHNS and CDR2 SASEGT. The CDR3 spans 14 residues. The V end was cut by 1 base, the J end by 6 bases, with 10 bases between. The CDR3 DNA sequence: TGTGCCAGCAGTGAAGGAGGCGGGGGTCAGCCCCAGCATTTT. This sequence encodes CASSEGGGGQPQHF.

In its sample, this clonotype ranks as medium-sized. The rearrangement uses TRBV6-1 and TRBJ2-3, with 14 positions matching TRBD2. From germline, CDR1 is MNHNS and CDR2 SASEGT. The V and J ends lost 4 bases and 4 bases, in that order; junction bases with no gene match: 1. This CDR3 has 15 residues. The CDR3 coding sequence is TGTGCCAGCAGTGGACTAGCGGGAGGGCCAGATACGCAGTATTTT. Its protein is CASSGLAGGPDTQYF.

The CDR3 DNA follows: TGTGCCAGCAGTGGGCTTGGGGGGAGCTACGAGCAGTACTTC. Encoded protein: CASSGLGGSYEQYF. The chain uses TRBV6-1 and TRBJ2-7, with D possibly TRBD2 on 6 matching bases. Germline CDR1 is MNHNS and CDR2 is SASEGT. The V gene lost 4 bases and the J gene lost 3 bases, with 13 bases spanning the gap. This CDR3 has 14 residues.

In its sample, this clonotype was seen once. CDR3 nucleotides: TGTGCCAGCAGCGTTACGGGACTAGCGGGGGTCTACGAGCAGTTCTTC. This gives the protein CASSVTGLAGVYEQFF. This chain connects TRBV9 to TRBJ2-7, with 14 bases identical to TRBD2. The DNA end is more similar to TRBJ2-1, so the J call may be wrong. Germline CDR1 is SGDLS and CDR2 is YYNGEE. The CDR3 has 16 residues.

CDR3 sequence reads: CAIKGTGVGNTIYF. CDR3 nucleotide sequence: TGTGCCATCAAGGGCACAGGGGTGGGAAACACCATATATTTT. The chain is built from TRBV10-3 and TRBJ1-3; 7 bases are shared with TRBD1. V dropped 7 bases and J dropped 4; count of bases not matched to a gene: 7. This CDR3 contains 14 residues. Germline V gives CDR1 ENHRY, CDR2 SYGVKD.

This rearrangement joins TRBV15 to TRBJ2-3, with D tentatively TRBD2 (5 bases). Germline V gene lookup returns CDR1 LNHNV and CDR2 YYDKDF (reference sequence). Trimming stripped 0 bases from V and 3 bases from J, with 10 bases between. This CDR3 comprises 15 residues. CDR3 region: CATSRDRGQTDTQYF. The CDR3 bases are TGTGCCACCAGCAGAGACAGAGGGCAAACAGATACGCAGTATTTT.

This chain uses TRBV7-9 with TRBJ2-1, with TRBD1 identical over 11 bases. The CDR3 is made up of 15 amino acids. Germline V lookup: CDR1 SEHNR, CDR2 FQNEAQ (reference sequence). V gave up 4 bases and J gave up 7 bases; unmatched junction bases: 6. The DNA of the CDR3 is TGTGCCAGCAGCTCAGGGACAGGGGGGGGGAATGAGCAGTTCTTC. Protein: CASSSGTGGGNEQFF.

In its sample, this clonotype was seen a few times. The V call is TRBV7-6, the J call TRBJ2-7; TRBD1 might be the D (5 bases). The germline V gene encodes CDR1 SGHVS and CDR2 FNYEAQ. CDR3 length equals 14 residues. V dropped 1 base and J dropped 3 bases, with 10 bases sitting between them. The CDR3 DNA reads as TGTGCCAGCAGCTTAGATCTAGGGGACTACGAGCAGTACTTC. Its protein product is CASSLDLGDYEQYF. Full variable domain (outside the CDR3, taken from reference TRBV7-6 and TRBJ2-7): GAGVSQSPRYKVTKRGQDVALRCDPISGHVSLYWYRQALGQGPEFLTYFNYEAQQDKSGLPNDRFSAERPEGSISTLTIQRTEQRDSAMYRCASSLDLGDYEQYFGPGTRLTVT.

The chain carries TRBV24-1 and TRBJ1-2, with D maybe TRBD1 (6 bases). Trimming stripped 4 bases from V and 8 bases from J, with 13 bases between. Germline V gene data show CDR1 as KGHDR and CDR2 as SFDVKD. This CDR3 has 13 residues. The CDR3 is CATSDNRAIGYTF. The CDR3, as DNA: TGTGCCACCAGTGACAACAGGGCTATCGGCTACACCTTC.

The J gene is TRBJ2-2, the V gene TRBV9; 7 nucleotides line up with TRBD2. The V gene's germline CDR1 is SGDLS and CDR2 YYNGEE. This CDR3 is built from 15 residues. V lost 7 bases, J lost 4 bases, and 10 bases stayed unmatched. The CDR3 spells CASGRAGAATGELFF. For the CDR3, the DNA is TGTGCCAGCGGCCGGGCGGGAGCGGCCACCGGGGAGCTGTTTTTT.

This sequence joins TRBV2 and TRBJ2-6; no clear D. Germline CDR1 reads SNHLY; CDR2 reads FYNNEI. The CDR3 runs to 16 residues. V lost 2 bases, J lost 0 bases, and 8 bases lay in between. CDR3 sequence (DNA): TGTGCCAGCAGTGAATCCAGAAGCTCTGGGGCCAACGTCCTGACTTTC. Translating gives CASSESRSSGANVLTF.

The rearrangement joins TRBV4-1 to TRBJ2-1, with 9 bases identical to TRBD2. V was pared by 6 bases and J by 7 bases, with 13 bases of the junction left unmatched. Germline CDR1 and CDR2: MGHRA and YSYEKL. This CDR3 is built from 16 residues. CDR3 protein: CASSPWYPLAGNEQFF. In nucleotides, the CDR3 is TGCGCCAGCAGTCCCTGGTACCCCCTAGCGGGGAATGAGCAGTTCTTC.

This sequence joins TRBV2 and TRBJ2-5, with 7 bases matching TRBD2. The CDR3 extends over 15 amino acids. V trimming: 3 bases; J trimming: 0 bases; junction bases outside the gene matches: 4. Germline values: CDR1 SNHLY, CDR2 FYNNEI. The CDR3: CASSEAGVYQETQYF. CDR3 bases: TGTGCCAGCAGTGAGGCGGGGGTGTACCAAGAGACCCAGTACTTC.

This clonotype was seen just once. The rearrangement links TRBV7-8 to TRBJ2-5; D might be TRBD2 (5 bases). Germline V gene sequence: CDR1 SGHVS, CDR2 FQNEAQ. There are 13 residues in the CDR3. V gave up 3 bases and J gave up 2 bases, with 7 bases separating them. The chain's CDR3 is CASSLGAQETQYF. Written as DNA, the CDR3 is TGTGCCAGCAGCTTGGGAGCTCAAGAGACCCAGTACTTC.

The J gene is TRBJ2-1, the V gene TRBV7-9; D is undetermined. The CDR3 is 18 residues long. Germline lookup yields CDR1 SEHNR and CDR2 FQNEAQ (reference sequence). The V gene lost 2 bases and the J gene lost 1 base, with 18 bases spanning the gap. CDR3 DNA: TGTGCCAGCAGCTTAAGAGGCGGTGTCAGCGCTTCCTACAATGAGCAGTTCTTC. Translating gives CASSLRGGVSASYNEQFF. The variable domain in full, with the rest retrieved from reference TRBV7-9 and TRBJ2-1, is DTGVSQNPRHKITKRGQNVTFRCDPISEHNRLYWYRQTLGQGPEFLTYFQNEAQLEKSRLLSDRFSAERPKGSFSTLEIQRTEQGDSAMYLCASSLRGGVSASYNEQFFGPGTRLTVL.

This clonotype was recorded many times. V is TRBV12-3 or TRBV12-4 and J is TRBJ2-4; possible D gene TRBD1, 7 bases. CDR3 size: 16 residues. Deletions cut 3 bases from V and 1 base from J, with 13 bases between. CDR3 sequence reads: CASSFTGEVAKNIQYF. CDR3 in DNA: TGTGCCAGCAGTTTCACAGGGGAGGTTGCCAAAAACATTCAGTACTTC.